This T cell receptor (beta chain) comes out of a study of blood T cells in healthy people across ages. Study findings and constraints: Changes in expanded clonotypes were possibly confounded, as the CMV status of donors was unknown. The study could not conclusively compare naive and antigen-experienced cells, given its unsorted PBMCs. As age increased, TCR beta diversity per million T cells fell in a roughly linear fashion. Compared with aged donors, long-lived donors showed fewer expanded clones, suggesting selection.

Note on this clonotype: As yet, its antigen is unknown.

Primers used in a second PCR of about 7 to 12 cycles were a sample-barcoded 5' primer and a J-beta primer mix. In TCRdb, the 5' RACE reads were re-called with MiXCR into one record per CDR3 protein. The sample gives roughly 1.4 million distinct CDR3 sequences, 59% of which show up once; 6.5% to 8.5% is in the top ten. Germline values: CDR1 LGHNA, CDR2 YNFKEQ. V was shortened by 0 bases and J by 4 bases, with 15 bases between the two germline ends. The CDR3 contains 16 residues. The source is a man between 18 and 35 years old in good health. The J gene is TRBJ1-2, the V gene TRBV4-2; a weak D match, TRBD1 (5 bases). Sequencing was carried out using blood. The CDR3 sequence is CASSQEGGASGYGYTF. The CDR3 DNA follows: TGTGCCAGCAGCCAAGAAGGAGGGGCCAGCGGCTATGGCTACACCTTC.